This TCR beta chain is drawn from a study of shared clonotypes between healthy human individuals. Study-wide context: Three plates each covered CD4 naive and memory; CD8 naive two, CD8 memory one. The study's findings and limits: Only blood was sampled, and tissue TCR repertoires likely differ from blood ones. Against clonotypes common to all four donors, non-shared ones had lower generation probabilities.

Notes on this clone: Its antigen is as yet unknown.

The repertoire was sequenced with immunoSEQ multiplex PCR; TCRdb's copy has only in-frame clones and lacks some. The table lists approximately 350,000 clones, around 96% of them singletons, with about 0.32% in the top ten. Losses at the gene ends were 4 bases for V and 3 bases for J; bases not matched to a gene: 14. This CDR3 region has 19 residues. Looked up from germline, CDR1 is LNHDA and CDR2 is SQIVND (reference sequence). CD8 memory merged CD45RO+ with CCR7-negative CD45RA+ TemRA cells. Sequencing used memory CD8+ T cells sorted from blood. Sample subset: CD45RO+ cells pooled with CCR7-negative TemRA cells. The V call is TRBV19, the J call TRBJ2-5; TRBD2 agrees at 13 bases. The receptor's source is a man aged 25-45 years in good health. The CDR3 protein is CASSRLAGGSRITKETQYF. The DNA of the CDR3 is TGTGCCAGTAGTAGACTAGCGGGAGGTTCCAGAATAACAAAAGAGACCCAGTACTTC.